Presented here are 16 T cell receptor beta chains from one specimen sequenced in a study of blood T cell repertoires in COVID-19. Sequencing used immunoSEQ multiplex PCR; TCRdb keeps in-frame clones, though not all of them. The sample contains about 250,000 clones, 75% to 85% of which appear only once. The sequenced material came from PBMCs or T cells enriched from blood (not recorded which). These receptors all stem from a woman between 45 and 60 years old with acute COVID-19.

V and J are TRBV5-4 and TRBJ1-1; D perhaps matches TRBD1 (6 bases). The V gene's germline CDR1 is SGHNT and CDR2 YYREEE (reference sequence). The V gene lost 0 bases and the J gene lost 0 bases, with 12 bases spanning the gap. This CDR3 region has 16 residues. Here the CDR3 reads CASSLGGPSVNTEAFF. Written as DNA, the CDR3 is TGTGCCAGCAGCTTGGGGGGGCCATCCGTGAACACTGAAGCTTTCTTT.

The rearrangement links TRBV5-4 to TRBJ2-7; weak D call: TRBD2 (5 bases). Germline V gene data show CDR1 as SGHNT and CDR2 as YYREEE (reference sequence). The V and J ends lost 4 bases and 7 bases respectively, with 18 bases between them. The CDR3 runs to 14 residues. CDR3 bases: TGTGCCAGCAGCCGCGAGAATCAACTAGGTGAGCAGTACTTC. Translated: CASSRENQLGEQYF.

CDR3 protein: CAISASTGGGYNSPLHF. In nucleotides, the CDR3 is TGTGCCATCAGTGCATCGACAGGGGGCGGCTATAATTCACCCCTCCACTTT. The chain recombines TRBV10-3 with TRBJ1-6; 10 positions agree with TRBD1. The CDR3 runs to 17 residues. Germline loops: CDR1 ENHRY, CDR2 SYGVKD. V gave up 4 bases and J gave up 3 bases; unmatched junction bases: 6.

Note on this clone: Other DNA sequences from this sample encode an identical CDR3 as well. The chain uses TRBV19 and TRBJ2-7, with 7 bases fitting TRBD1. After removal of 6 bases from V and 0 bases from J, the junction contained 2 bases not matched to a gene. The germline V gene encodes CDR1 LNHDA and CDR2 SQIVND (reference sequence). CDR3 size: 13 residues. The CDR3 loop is CASSRDSSYEQYF. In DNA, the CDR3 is TGTGCCAGTAGCCGGGACAGCTCCTACGAGCAGTACTTC.

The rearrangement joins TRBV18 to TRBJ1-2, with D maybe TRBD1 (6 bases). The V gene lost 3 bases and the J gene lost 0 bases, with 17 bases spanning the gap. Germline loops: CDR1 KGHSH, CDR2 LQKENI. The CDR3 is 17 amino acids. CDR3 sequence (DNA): TGTGCCAGCTCACCTAGATTGGGGACACAAACTAACTATGGCTACACCTTC. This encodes CASSPRLGTQTNYGYTF.

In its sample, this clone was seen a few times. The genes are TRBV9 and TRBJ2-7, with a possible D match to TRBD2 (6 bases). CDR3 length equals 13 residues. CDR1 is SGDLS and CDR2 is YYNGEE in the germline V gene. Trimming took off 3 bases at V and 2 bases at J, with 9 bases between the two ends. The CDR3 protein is CASSGGTPYEQYF. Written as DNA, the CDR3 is TGTGCCAGCAGCGGAGGGACTCCCTACGAGCAGTACTTC.

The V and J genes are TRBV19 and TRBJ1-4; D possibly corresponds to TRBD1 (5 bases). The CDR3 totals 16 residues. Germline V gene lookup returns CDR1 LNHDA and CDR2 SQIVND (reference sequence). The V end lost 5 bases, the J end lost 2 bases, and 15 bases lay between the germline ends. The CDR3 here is CASSVQGSVTNEKLFF. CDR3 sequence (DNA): TGTGCCAGTAGTGTCCAGGGTTCTGTGACTAATGAAAAACTGTTTTTT. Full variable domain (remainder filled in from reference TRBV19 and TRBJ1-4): DGGITQSPKYLFRKEGQNVTLSCEQNLNHDAMYWYRQDPGQGLRLIYYSQIVNDFQKGDIAEGYSVSREKKESFPLTVTSAQKNPTAFYLCASSVQGSVTNEKLFFGSGTQLSVL.

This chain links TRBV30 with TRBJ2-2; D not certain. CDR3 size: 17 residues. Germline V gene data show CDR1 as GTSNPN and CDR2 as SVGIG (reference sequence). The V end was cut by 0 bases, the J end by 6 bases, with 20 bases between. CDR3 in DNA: TGTGCCTGGAGTGTAGGTTCTATTTCAGCGCCCGCCGGGGAGCTGTTTTTT. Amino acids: CAWSVGSISAPAGELFF.

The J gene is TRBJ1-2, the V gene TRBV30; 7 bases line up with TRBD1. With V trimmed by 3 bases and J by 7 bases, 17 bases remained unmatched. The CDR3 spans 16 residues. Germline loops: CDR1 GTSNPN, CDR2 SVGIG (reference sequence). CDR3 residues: CAWSLRGRLLFGGYTF. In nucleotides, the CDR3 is TGTGCCTGGAGCTTGAGGGGGCGCTTACTATTCGGTGGCTACACCTTC. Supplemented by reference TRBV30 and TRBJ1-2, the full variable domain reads SQTIHQWPATLVQPVGSPLSLECTVEGTSNPNLYWYRQAAGRGLQLLFYSVGIGQISSEVPQNLSASRPQDRQFILSSKKLLLSDSGFYLCAWSLRGRLLFGGYTFGSGTRLTVV.

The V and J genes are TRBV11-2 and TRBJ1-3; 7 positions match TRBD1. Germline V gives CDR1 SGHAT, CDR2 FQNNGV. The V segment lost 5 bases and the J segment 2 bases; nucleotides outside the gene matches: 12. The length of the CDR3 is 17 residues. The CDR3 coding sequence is TGTGCCAGCAGCCCCCGGCCAGGGGGGATAGCTGGAAACACCATATATTTT. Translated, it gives CASSPRPGGIAGNTIYF.

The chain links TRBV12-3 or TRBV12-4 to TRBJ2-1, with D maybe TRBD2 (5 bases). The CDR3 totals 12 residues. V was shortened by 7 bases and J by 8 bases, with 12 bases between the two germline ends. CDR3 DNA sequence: TGTGCCAGCACCCCCGAGCGGCATGAGCAGTTCTTC. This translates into CASTPERHEQFF.

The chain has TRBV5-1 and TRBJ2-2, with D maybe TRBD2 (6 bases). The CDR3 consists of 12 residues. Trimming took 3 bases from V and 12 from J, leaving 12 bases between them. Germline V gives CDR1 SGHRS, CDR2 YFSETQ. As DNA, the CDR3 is TGCGCCAGCAGCTCGAGACTAGATCAGCTGTTTTTT. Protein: CASSSRLDQLFF.

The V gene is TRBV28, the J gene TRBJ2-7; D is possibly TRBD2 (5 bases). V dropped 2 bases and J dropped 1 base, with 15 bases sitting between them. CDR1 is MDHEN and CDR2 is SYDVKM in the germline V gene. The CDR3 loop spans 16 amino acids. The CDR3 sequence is CASSLPSGRGSYEQYF. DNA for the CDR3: TGTGCCAGCAGTTTACCGTCCGGGCGCGGGTCCTACGAGCAGTACTTC.

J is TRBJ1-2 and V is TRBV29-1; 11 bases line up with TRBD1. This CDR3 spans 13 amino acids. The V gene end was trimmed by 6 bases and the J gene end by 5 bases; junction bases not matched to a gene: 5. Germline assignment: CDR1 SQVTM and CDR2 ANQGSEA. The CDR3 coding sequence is TGCAGCGTCGGGGACAGGGGGGTATATGGCTACACCTTC. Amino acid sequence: CSVGDRGVYGYTF.

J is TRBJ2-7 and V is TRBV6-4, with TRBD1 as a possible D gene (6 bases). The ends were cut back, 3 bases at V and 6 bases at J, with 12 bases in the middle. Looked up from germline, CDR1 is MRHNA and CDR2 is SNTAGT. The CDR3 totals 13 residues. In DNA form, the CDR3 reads TGTGCCAGCAGTGAAATACAGGGCGCCGAGCAGTACTTC. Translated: CASSEIQGAEQYF.

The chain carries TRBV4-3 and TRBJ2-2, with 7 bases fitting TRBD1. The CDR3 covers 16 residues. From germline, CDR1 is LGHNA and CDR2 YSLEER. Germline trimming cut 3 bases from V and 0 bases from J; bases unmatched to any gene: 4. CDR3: CASSHGQEANTGELFF. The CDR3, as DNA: TGCGCCAGCAGCCATGGACAGGAGGCGAACACCGGGGAGCTGTTTTTT.